The rows below give T cell receptor beta chains drawn from one sample of a study of blood T cells in healthy people across ages. One entry per CDR3 protein results from TCRdb running MiXCR on the 5' RACE reads. There are about 320,000 distinct CDR3 sequences in the sample; 25% to 30% occur only once, and 29% lies in the top ten. Sequencing was done on a sample of blood. Receptors were obtained from a woman in her sixties or seventies in good health. Both conserved end residues are part of each CDR3. Each record gives: clone size, D gene, J gene, V gene, CDR3 protein, CDR3 DNA. D genes are given only for firm matches. Size tells how often a clone was seen (once, few, many) or the class of an expanded clone, and some rows leave it out.

-	-	TRBJ2-6	TRBV10-3	CAIRPPSGANVLTF	TGTGCCATCAGGCCTCCTTCTGGGGCCAACGTCCTGACTTTC
-	-	TRBJ2-5	TRBV19	CASSISSGTQYF	TGTGCCAGTAGTATTTCCAGCGGGACCCAGTACTTC
-	TRBD2	TRBJ2-1	TRBV20-1	CSASASGRATFSGGNEQFF	TGCAGTGCGTCCGCTAGCGGGAGGGCAACTTTTAGCGGGGGCAATGAGCAGTTCTTC
few	TRBD2	TRBJ2-1	TRBV7-8	CASSYLAGSYNEQFF	TGTGCCAGCAGTTATCTAGCGGGATCCTACAATGAGCAGTTCTTC
few	-	TRBJ1-2	TRBV15	CATSRDMTGPGRHGYTF	TGTGCCACCAGCAGAGATATGACGGGGCCTGGGAGGCATGGCTACACCTTC
once	-	TRBJ1-5	TRBV2	CASTTRQNNQPQHF	TGTGCCAGCACAACTCGACAGAACAATCAGCCCCAGCATTTT
-	-	TRBJ2-5	TRBV6-2/TRBV6-3	CASSRAGLQETQYF	TGTGCCAGCAGTAGAGCGGGCCTTCAAGAGACCCAGTACTTC
-	-	TRBJ2-7	TRBV7-8	CASSLEDFNEQYF	TGTGCCAGCAGCTTAGAGGACTTTAACGAGCAGTACTTC
many	-	TRBJ2-1	TRBV7-8	CASSLGEGTVYNEQFF	TGTGCCAGCAGCTTAGGGGAGGGGACAGTCTACAATGAGCAGTTCTTC
-	-	TRBJ1-5	TRBV5-1	CASSPDARGNQPQHF	TGCGCCAGCAGCCCGGACGCTCGTGGCAATCAGCCCCAGCATTTT
few	TRBD2	TRBJ2-5	TRBV7-2	CASSDSGRVQETQYF	TGTGCCAGCAGCGATAGCGGGAGGGTACAAGAGACCCAGTACTTC
-	-	TRBJ1-6	TRBV12-3/TRBV12-4	CASRQDYNSPLHF	TGTGCCAGCAGACAGGATTATAATTCACCCCTCCACTTT
many	-	TRBJ2-5	TRBV6-2/TRBV6-3	CASSYRDATRTQYF	TGTGCCAGCAGTTACCGAGACGCCACACGGACCCAGTACTTC
-	TRBD1	TRBJ1-1	TRBV13	CASSPLGQGNTEAFF	TGTGCCAGCAGCCCATTGGGACAGGGGAACACTGAAGCTTTCTTT
-	-	TRBJ2-7	TRBV20-1	CSASQATVHYEQYF	TGCAGTGCTAGCCAGGCCACGGTTCATTACGAGCAGTACTTC
-	TRBD2	TRBJ2-7	TRBV28	CASSLLSRGGYEQYF	TGTGCCAGCAGTTTATTGTCGCGGGGGGGTTACGAGCAGTACTTC
-	-	TRBJ2-2	TRBV28	CASSLSQNTGELFF	TGTGCCAGCAGTTTATCACAGAACACCGGGGAGCTGTTTTTT
-	TRBD1	TRBJ2-7	TRBV6-6	CASSYPDRGRNEQYF	TGTGCCAGCAGTTACCCGGACAGGGGGCGGAACGAGCAGTACTTC
-	TRBD1	TRBJ1-6	TRBV20-1	CSASDFRQGINSPLLF	TGCAGTGCCTCGGATTTTAGACAGGGAATTAATTCACCCCTCCTCTTT
few	-	TRBJ2-1	TRBV28	CASSLSGRDNNEQFF	TGTGCCAGCAGTTTATCGGGACGGGATAACAATGAGCAGTTCTTC
many	-	TRBJ2-7	TRBV28	CASSLTYEQYF	TGTGCCAGCAGCTTAACCTACGAGCAGTACTTC
many	TRBD1	TRBJ1-1	TRBV18	CASSRDRGNTEAFF	TGTGCCAGCAGCCGCGACAGGGGGAACACTGAAGCTTTCTTT
-	TRBD2	TRBJ2-3	TRBV3-1	CASSPTSEDTQYF	TGTGCCAGCAGCCCGACTAGCGAAGATACGCAGTATTTT
-	-	TRBJ2-2	TRBV7-3	CASSPRPGINTGELFF	TGTGCCAGCAGCCCACGCCCGGGGATAAACACCGGGGAGCTGTTTTTT
few	TRBD2	TRBJ2-5	TRBV7-2	CASSFPQAGGISPWAQYF	TGTGCCAGCAGCTTCCCCCAAGCGGGGGGTATTAGCCCATGGGCCCAGTACTTC
-	-	TRBJ1-6	TRBV5-1	CASSQESDSPLHF	TGCGCCAGCAGCCAAGAATCGGATTCACCCCTCCACTTT
-	-	TRBJ1-5	TRBV14	CASSQAPSPPCNQPQHF	TGTGCCAGCAGCCAAGCGCCAAGCCCCCCTTGCAATCAGCCCCAGCATTTT
-	-	TRBJ2-1	TRBV11-2	CASSLDRTGAYSYNEQFF	TGTGCCAGCAGCTTAGATCGGACGGGGGCCTACTCCTACAATGAGCAGTTCTTC
-	-	TRBJ1-1	TRBV5-1	CASSLGPRNTEAFF	TGCGCCAGCAGTTTGGGACCGCGGAACACTGAAGCTTTCTTT
few	-	TRBJ2-1	TRBV6-1	CASSRVPGENEQFF	TGTGCCAGCAGTAGAGTCCCTGGGGAGAATGAGCAGTTCTTC
-	-	TRBJ1-4	TRBV10-3	CAIIRPSTNEKLFF	TGTGCCATCATTAGACCGTCAACTAATGAAAAACTGTTTTTT
few	-	TRBJ2-7	TRBV4-2	CASSRGVDSYEQYF	TGTGCCAGCAGCCGCGGGGTAGACTCCTACGAGCAGTACTTC
few	-	TRBJ2-1	TRBV5-1	CASSLVGQTSFGEQFF	TGCGCCAGCAGCTTGGTGGGCCAAACTAGTTTCGGTGAGCAGTTCTTC
-	-	TRBJ2-1	TRBV7-9	CASSLRGYNEQFF	TGTGCCAGCAGCTTACGGGGTTACAATGAGCAGTTCTTC
-	-	TRBJ2-1	TRBV20-1	CSVPAGGIGNEQFF	TGCAGTGTCCCGGCGGGCGGGATTGGCAATGAGCAGTTCTTC
few	-	TRBJ2-1	TRBV12-3/TRBV12-4	CASRDTGSSYNEQFF	TGTGCCAGCAGGGACACAGGTAGCTCCTACAATGAGCAGTTCTTC
-	-	TRBJ2-1	TRBV20-1	CSAPTAKDFPGNNEQFF	TGCAGTGCCCCAACGGCTAAGGACTTCCCTGGTAACAATGAGCAGTTCTTC
few	TRBD1	TRBJ1-5	TRBV29-1	CSGGTGLNQPQHF	TGCAGCGGCGGGACAGGACTTAATCAGCCCCAGCATTTT
-	-	TRBJ2-7	TRBV7-2	CASSSPGLYEQYF	TGTGCCAGCAGCTCTCCGGGCCTCTACGAGCAGTACTTC
-	-	TRBJ1-4	TRBV28	CASTYTGLEPLNEKLFF	TGTGCCAGTACATACACGGGGCTAGAGCCCCTTAATGAAAAACTGTTTTTT